These 24 T cell receptor beta chains came from one sample sequenced in a study of T cell responses to AZD1222 COVID-19 vaccine. The repertoire was sequenced with immunoSEQ multiplex PCR; TCRdb's copy has only in-frame clones and lacks some. The sample has roughly 150,000 clones, 70% to 90% seen once; the top ten hold 0.85% to 1.1%. The material sequenced was peripheral blood, taken 28 days after the second AZD1222 dose. All receptors come from an adult who received the AZD1222 COVID-19 vaccine.

The V and J genes are TRBV5-1 and TRBJ2-5; D perhaps matches TRBD1 (6 bases). Germline values: CDR1 SGHRS, CDR2 YFSETQ. The CDR3 extends over 14 amino acids. V dropped 4 bases and J dropped 5 bases, with 15 bases sitting between them. The CDR3 DNA is TGCGCCAGCAGCCCGCCGGACAGAGGGGAGACCCAGTACTTC. This gives the protein CASSPPDRGETQYF.

The V call is TRBV2, the J call TRBJ2-1; D is tentatively TRBD1 or TRBD2 (6 bases each). CDR1 and CDR2 from the germline V gene are SNHLY and FYNNEI. The CDR3 has 17 amino acids. The V end lost 2 bases, the J end lost 8 bases, and 22 bases lay between the germline ends. This CDR3 is CASSEFGQQGGFDEQFF. In DNA, the CDR3 is TGTGCCAGCAGTGAATTTGGACAGCAAGGGGGGTTCGATGAGCAGTTCTTC. The full variable domain, rest sourced from reference TRBV2 and TRBJ2-1, is EPEVTQTPSHQVTQMGQEVILRCVPISNHLYFYWYRQILGQKVEFLVSFYNNEISEKSEIFDDQFSVERPDGSNFTLKIRSTKLEDSAMYFCASSEFGQQGGFDEQFFGPGTRLTVL.

This chain uses TRBV6-5 with TRBJ2-3, with 10 bases aligning to TRBD2. V lost 2 bases and J lost 5; bases outside the gene matches: 7. Germline V gene data show CDR1 as MNHEY and CDR2 as SVGAGI. The CDR3 covers 16 residues. The CDR3: CASSYHSAGGLDTQYF. The CDR3, as DNA: TGTGCCAGCAGTTACCACTCAGCGGGGGGGCTAGATACGCAGTATTTT.

This chain links TRBV3-1 (or the pseudogene TRBV3-2) with TRBJ2-1; 10 bases match TRBD2. With V trimmed by 2 bases and J by 12 bases, 10 bases remained unmatched. Per the germline V gene, CDR1 is LGHDT and CDR2 is YNNKEL (reference sequence). The length of the CDR3 is 15 residues. CDR3 DNA sequence: TGTGCCAGCAGCCAACAACCTAGCGGGGGTGGCGGGCAGTTCTTC. It is translated as CASSQQPSGGGGQFF.

CDR3 sequence: CASIMTTYTGELFF. The CDR3 DNA reads as TGTGCCAGCATTATGACTACGTACACCGGGGAGCTGTTTTTT. The chain is built from TRBV5-5 and TRBJ2-2; D is possibly TRBD2 (5 bases). Germline V gene sequence: CDR1 SGHKS, CDR2 YYEKEE (reference sequence). The germline V and J ends were trimmed by 6 bases and 3 bases, with 12 bases remaining between them. This CDR3 comprises 14 residues.

This rearrangement joins TRBV2 to TRBJ1-1; D is unclear. Deletions cut 6 bases from V and 1 base from J, with 6 bases between. CDR3 length: 12 amino acids. Germline CDR1 is SNHLY and CDR2 is FYNNEI. CDR3 amino acids: CASRPGNTEAFF. CDR3 sequence (DNA): TGTGCCAGCAGACCAGGGAACACTGAAGCTTTCTTT.

The chain employs TRBV6-5 and TRBJ2-1; weak D call: TRBD2 (7 bases). Germline V CDR1 and CDR2: MNHEY, SVGAGI. With 0 bases removed from V and 8 bases from J, the gap between germline ends came to 14 bases. CDR3 size: 15 residues. The CDR3 here is CASSYSRGGVDEQFF. The CDR3, as DNA: TGTGCCAGCAGTTACTCGAGGGGGGGTGTGGATGAGCAGTTCTTC.

V gene TRBV5-4 combines with J gene TRBJ1-2; D gene uncertain. V was trimmed by 2 bases and J by 0 bases, leaving 8 bases between them. Germline values: CDR1 SGHNT, CDR2 YYREEE (reference sequence). The CDR3 loop spans 14 amino acids. CDR3 loop: CASSFGGANYGYTF. The DNA of the CDR3 is TGTGCCAGCAGCTTCGGCGGAGCTAACTATGGCTACACCTTC.

This chain connects TRBV27 to TRBJ1-1, with D possibly matching TRBD1 (5 bases). V gave up 4 bases and J gave up 7 bases, with 13 bases separating them. There are 13 residues in the CDR3. Germline V lookup: CDR1 MNHEY, CDR2 SMNVEV (reference sequence). The CDR3 sequence: CASSSPRQNEAFF. CDR3 sequence (DNA): TGTGCCAGCAGTTCCCCCAGACAGAATGAAGCTTTCTTT.

The rearrangement joins TRBV9 to TRBJ1-2, with no clear D. Per germline, CDR1 SGDLS and CDR2 YYNGEE. The V end was cut by 3 bases, the J end by 7 bases, with 13 bases between. This CDR3 contains 13 residues. The CDR3: CASSDPGLGGYTF. For the CDR3, the DNA is TGTGCCAGCAGCGACCCAGGCCTAGGTGGCTACACCTTC.

In this sample, this clone turned up once. The chain is built from TRBV27 and TRBJ1-5; 8 positions match TRBD1. Germline CDR1 MNHEY, CDR2 SMNVEV (reference sequence). The CDR3 loop spans 17 amino acids. Trimming cost V 4 bases and J 6 bases; bases outside gene matches: 14. CDR3 residues: CASSSTPDRGRGQPQHF. The CDR3 DNA reads TGTGCCAGCAGTTCCACCCCTGACAGGGGCCGGGGTCAGCCCCAGCATTTT.

DNA of the CDR3: TGTGCCAGCAGACCCAGGGGGGACTACGAGCAGTACTTC. It translates to CASRPRGDYEQYF. The chain carries TRBV3-1 (or the pseudogene TRBV3-2) and TRBJ2-7, with D possibly matching TRBD1 (7 bases). The CDR3 contains 13 residues. Germline CDR1 LGHDT, CDR2 YNNKEL (reference sequence). Trimming left V 6 bases short and J 3 bases short, with 12 bases between.

The chain has TRBV19 and TRBJ1-2; D is unclear. Germline V gene data show CDR1 as LNHDA and CDR2 as SQIVND (reference sequence). V was trimmed by 3 bases and J by 0 bases, leaving 11 bases between them. The CDR3 spans 15 residues. In DNA form, the CDR3 reads TGTGCCAGTAGTATCGTGGCAGCCACTAACTATGGCTACACCTTC. Its translation is CASSIVAATNYGYTF.

This rearrangement joins TRBV18 to TRBJ2-7, with a weak D call TRBD1 (5 bases). This CDR3 comprises 16 residues. Germline CDR1 KGHSH, CDR2 LQKENI. V gave up 3 bases and J gave up 0 bases, with 15 bases separating them. The CDR3 loop reads CASSPTLTESSYEQYF. The CDR3 region has the DNA TGTGCCAGCTCACCTACACTGACAGAGAGCTCCTACGAGCAGTACTTC.

The J gene is TRBJ1-5, the V gene TRBV19; D gene uncertain. Trimming cost V 3 bases and J 5 bases, with 14 bases left between them. CDR3 length: 15 amino acids. Germline V lookup: CDR1 LNHDA, CDR2 SQIVND (reference sequence). This CDR3 is CASSIRAEMDQPQHF. CDR3 nucleotide sequence: TGTGCCAGTAGTATTCGGGCTGAAATGGATCAGCCCCAGCATTTT.

The chain recombines TRBV6-4 with TRBJ2-2, with D tentatively TRBD2 (7 bases). Germline V lookup: CDR1 MRHNA, CDR2 SNTAGT. V lost 0 bases and J lost 4, with 15 bases in between. CDR3 length: 17 residues. Written as DNA, the CDR3 is TGTGCCAGCAGTGACTCCGGGCTGGGGGGGCCCACCGGGGAGCTGTTTTTT. It is translated as CASSDSGLGGPTGELFF.

V and J are TRBV19 and TRBJ1-1, with 12 bases fitting TRBD1. Per the germline V gene, CDR1 is LNHDA and CDR2 is SQIVND (reference sequence). The CDR3 totals 20 residues. The V segment lost 5 bases and the J segment 0 bases; nucleotides outside the gene matches: 16. The CDR3 reads CASSFYRDRGLRRLNTEAFF. CDR3 DNA sequence: TGTGCCAGTAGTTTTTACCGGGACAGGGGGCTAAGGAGGCTGAACACTGAAGCTTTCTTT.

The chain links TRBV5-5 to TRBJ1-1; D is ambiguous. Trimming shortened V by 0 bases and J by 11 bases, and 11 bases separated the two germline ends. The CDR3 sequence is 12 residues long. Germline CDR1 reads SGHKS; CDR2 reads YYEKEE (reference sequence). Here the CDR3 DNA reads TGTGCCAGCAGCTTGGGTCTTGGTTCGGCTTTCTTT. The encoded protein is CASSLGLGSAFF.

This rearrangement joins TRBV2 to TRBJ2-2; 8 bases are a match to TRBD2. Germline values: CDR1 SNHLY, CDR2 FYNNEI. The V segment lost 5 bases and the J segment 1 base; nucleotides outside the gene matches: 3. The CDR3 totals 15 residues. CDR3 in DNA: TGTGCCAGCAGTCGACTAGCGAGGAACACCGGGGAGCTGTTTTTT. It codes for CASSRLARNTGELFF.

This clone was seen a single time. CDR3 loop: CAISEWDSGFTDTQYF. CDR3 nucleotides: TGTGCCATCAGTGAGTGGGATAGCGGCTTCACAGATACGCAGTATTTT. The chain links TRBV10-3 to TRBJ2-3; D might be TRBD2 (6 bases). The germline V gene has CDR1 ENHRY and CDR2 SYGVKD. V dropped 1 base and J dropped 2 bases, with 13 bases sitting between them. This CDR3 contains 16 residues.

The chain carries TRBV4-3 and TRBJ1-6, with unresolved D. From germline, CDR1 is LGHNA and CDR2 YSLEER. V was cut by 1 base and J by 1 base, with 11 bases left in between. The CDR3 loop spans 17 amino acids. The CDR3 coding sequence is TGCGCCAGCAGCCAAGGGACGCCTGATTCCTATAATTCACCCCTCCACTTT. Its translation: CASSQGTPDSYNSPLHF.

This clone occurred a few times. The V call is TRBV5-5, the J call TRBJ1-2; D might be TRBD1 (6 bases). CDR3 length: 17 residues. V was trimmed by 3 bases and J by 4 bases, leaving 22 bases between them. Germline V CDR1 and CDR2: SGHKS, YYEKEE (reference sequence). The CDR3 DNA reads as TGTGCCAGCAGCTACCTCTCAGCGTGGACAGCAACCTATGGCTACACCTTC. Its protein product is CASSYLSAWTATYGYTF.

The chain combines TRBV11-3 with TRBJ1-5; D gene uncertain. V lost 5 bases to trimming and J lost 5 bases, with 16 bases between them. The germline V gene encodes CDR1 SGHNT and CDR2 YENEEA. The CDR3 extends over 15 amino acids. Written as DNA, the CDR3 is TGTGCCAGCAGCCAGACCCTACCCGGGGATCAGCCCCAGCATTTT. This translates into CASSQTLPGDQPQHF. Based on the CDR3 plus reference TRBV11-3 and TRBJ1-5, the full variable domain is EAGVVQSPRYKIIEKKQPVAFWCNPISGHNTLYWYLQNLGQGPELLIRYENEEAVDDSQLPKDRFSAERLKGVDSTLKIQPAELGDSAVYLCASSQTLPGDQPQHFGDGTRLSIL.

The chain joins TRBV7-2 to TRBJ1-4; D possibly corresponds to TRBD1 (5 bases). Per germline, CDR1 SGHTA and CDR2 FQGNSA. This CDR3 is built from 14 residues. V lost 6 bases, J lost 10 bases, and 18 bases lay in between. As DNA, the CDR3 is TGTGCCAGCAGTAACCCTCCGGGCGGGGGAAAACTGTTTTTT. This gives the protein CASSNPPGGGKLFF. Using reference TRBV7-2 and TRBJ1-4 for the parts outside the CDR3, the full variable domain is GAGVSQSPSNKVTEKGKDVELRCDPISGHTALYWYRQSLGQGLEFLIYFQGNSAPDKSGLPSDRFSAERTGGSVSTLTIQRTQQEDSAVYLCASSNPPGGGKLFFGSGTQLSVL.